This T cell receptor beta chain was captured by sequencing in a study of cytomegalovirus exposure and HLA in healthy donors. The study's findings and limits: In vitro data verified a few CMV-associated chains as specific for CMV antigens.

Primers included in the PCR were 60 Vbeta and 13 Jbeta primers. Measured with immunoSEQ multiplex PCR; TCRdb has only the in-frame clones, and not every one. The sample has around 110,000 clones, 80% to 85% seen once. The V gene's germline CDR1 is LNHDA and CDR2 SQIVND (reference sequence). This CDR3 spans 16 amino acids. J gave up 0 bases and V 5 bases, and 10 bases lay outside the gene matches. With respect to this clone: As yet, its antigen is unknown.

The receptor comes from a woman aged 25 to 39 in good health and CMV-seronegative. The chain joins TRBV19 to TRBJ2-7; 7 bases agree with TRBD1. Sequencing input: PBMCs. The CDR3 DNA sequence: TGTGCCAGTAGTCCCGCAAGGGGGCCGTACTCCTACGAGCAGTACTTC. It is translated as CASSPARGPYSYEQYF. The full variable domain, completed using reference TRBV19 and TRBJ2-7, is DGGITQSPKYLFRKEGQNVTLSCEQNLNHDAMYWYRQDPGQGLRLIYYSQIVNDFQKGDIAEGYSVSREKKESFPLTVTSAQKNPTAFYLCASSPARGPYSYEQYFGPGTRLTVT.